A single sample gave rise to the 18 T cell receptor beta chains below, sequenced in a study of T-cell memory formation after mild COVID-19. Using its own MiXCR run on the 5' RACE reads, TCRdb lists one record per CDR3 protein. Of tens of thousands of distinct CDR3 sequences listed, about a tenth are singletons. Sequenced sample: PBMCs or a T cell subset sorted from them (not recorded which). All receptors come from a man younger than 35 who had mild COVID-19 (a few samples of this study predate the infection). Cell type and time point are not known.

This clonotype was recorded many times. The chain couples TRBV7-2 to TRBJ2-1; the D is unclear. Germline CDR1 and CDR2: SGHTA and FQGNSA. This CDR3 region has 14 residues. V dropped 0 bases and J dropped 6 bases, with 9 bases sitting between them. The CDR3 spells CASSLASAANEQFF. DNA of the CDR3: TGTGCCAGCAGCTTAGCGTCGGCAGCCAATGAGCAGTTCTTC.

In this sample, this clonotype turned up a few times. CDR3 nucleotide sequence: TGCGCCAGCAGCTTGGAGCTCCCCGGGAGTTCACCCCTCCACTTT. It encodes CASSLELPGSSPLHF. The V and J genes are TRBV5-1 and TRBJ1-6; no clear D gene. The CDR3 totals 15 residues. From germline, CDR1 is SGHRS and CDR2 YFSETQ. The V and J ends lost 0 bases and 9 bases respectively, with 13 bases between them.

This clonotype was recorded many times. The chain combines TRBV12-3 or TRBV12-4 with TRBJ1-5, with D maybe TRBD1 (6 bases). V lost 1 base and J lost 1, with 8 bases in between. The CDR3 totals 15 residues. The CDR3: CASSLVTGSNQPQHF. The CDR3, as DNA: TGTGCCAGCAGTTTAGTAACAGGGAGCAATCAGCCCCAGCATTTT.

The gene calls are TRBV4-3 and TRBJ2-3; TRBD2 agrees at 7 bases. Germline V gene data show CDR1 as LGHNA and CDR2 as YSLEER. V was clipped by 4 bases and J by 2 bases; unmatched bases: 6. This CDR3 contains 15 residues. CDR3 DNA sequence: TGCGCCAGCAGCCGGTCTAGCGGATACACAGATACGCAGTATTTT. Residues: CASSRSSGYTDTQYF.

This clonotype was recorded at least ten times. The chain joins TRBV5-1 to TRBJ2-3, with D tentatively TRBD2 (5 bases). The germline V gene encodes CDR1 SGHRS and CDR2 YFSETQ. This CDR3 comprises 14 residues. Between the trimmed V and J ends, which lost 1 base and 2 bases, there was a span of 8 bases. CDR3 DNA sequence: TGCGCCAGCAGCTTGCGACGGGACACAGATACGCAGTATTTT. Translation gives CASSLRRDTDTQYF.

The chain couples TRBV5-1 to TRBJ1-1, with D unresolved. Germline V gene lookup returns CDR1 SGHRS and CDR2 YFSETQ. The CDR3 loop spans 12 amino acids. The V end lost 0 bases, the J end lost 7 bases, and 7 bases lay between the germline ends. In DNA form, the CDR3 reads TGCGCCAGCAGCTTGGGGGAGAGTGAAGCTTTCTTT. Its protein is CASSLGESEAFF. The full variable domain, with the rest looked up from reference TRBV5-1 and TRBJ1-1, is KAGVTQTPRYLIKTRGQQVTLSCSPISGHRSVSWYQQTPGQGLQFLFEYFSETQRNKGNFPGRFSGRQFSNSRSEMNVSTLELGDSALYLCASSLGESEAFFGQGTRLTVV.

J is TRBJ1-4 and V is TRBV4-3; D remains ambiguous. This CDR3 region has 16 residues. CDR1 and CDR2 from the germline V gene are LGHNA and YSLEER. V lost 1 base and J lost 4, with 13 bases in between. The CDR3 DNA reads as TGCGCCAGCAGCCAAGTCCGGGGAACCCTTAATGAAAAACTGTTTTTT. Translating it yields CASSQVRGTLNEKLFF.

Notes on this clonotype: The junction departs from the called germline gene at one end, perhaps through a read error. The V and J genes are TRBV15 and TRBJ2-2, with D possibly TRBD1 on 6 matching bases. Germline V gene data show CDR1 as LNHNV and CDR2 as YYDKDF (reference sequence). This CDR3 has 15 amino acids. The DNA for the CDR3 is TGTGCCACCAGCAGAAAGACAGGCCGCACCGGGGAGCTGATTTTT. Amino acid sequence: CATSRKTGRTGELIF.

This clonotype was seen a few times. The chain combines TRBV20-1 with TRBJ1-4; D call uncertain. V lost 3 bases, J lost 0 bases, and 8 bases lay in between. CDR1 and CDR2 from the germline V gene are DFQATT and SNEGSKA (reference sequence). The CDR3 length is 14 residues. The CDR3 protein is CSASMFATNEKLFF. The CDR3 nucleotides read TGCAGTGCTAGTATGTTTGCAACTAATGAAAAACTGTTTTTT.

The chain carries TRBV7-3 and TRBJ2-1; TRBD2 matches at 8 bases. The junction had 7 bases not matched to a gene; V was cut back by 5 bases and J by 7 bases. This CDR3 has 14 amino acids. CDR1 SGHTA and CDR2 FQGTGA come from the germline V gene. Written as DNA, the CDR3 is TGTGCCAGCAGCAAGGCTGGACTAGCAAATGAGCAGTTCTTC. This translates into CASSKAGLANEQFF.

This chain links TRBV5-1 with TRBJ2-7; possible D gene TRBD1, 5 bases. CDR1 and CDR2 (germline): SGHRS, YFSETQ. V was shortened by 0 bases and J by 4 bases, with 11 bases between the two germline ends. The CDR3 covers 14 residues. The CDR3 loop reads CASSLEFAGYEQYF. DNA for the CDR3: TGCGCCAGCAGCTTGGAGTTTGCAGGGTACGAGCAGTACTTC.

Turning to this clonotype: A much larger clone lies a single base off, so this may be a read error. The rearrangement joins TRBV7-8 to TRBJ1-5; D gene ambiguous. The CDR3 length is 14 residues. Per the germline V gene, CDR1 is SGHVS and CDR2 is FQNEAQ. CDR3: CAGSLRRVDQPQHF. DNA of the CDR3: TGTGCCGGCAGCTTAAGGAGGGTGGATCAGCCCCAGCATTTT.

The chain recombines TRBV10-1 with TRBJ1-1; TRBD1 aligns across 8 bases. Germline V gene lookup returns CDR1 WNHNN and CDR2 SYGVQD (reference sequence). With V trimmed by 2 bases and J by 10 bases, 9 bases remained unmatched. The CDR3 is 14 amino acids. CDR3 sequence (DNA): TGCGCCAGCAGTGAGAGACAGGGGCTAGGTACAGCTTTCTTT. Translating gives CASSERQGLGTAFF.

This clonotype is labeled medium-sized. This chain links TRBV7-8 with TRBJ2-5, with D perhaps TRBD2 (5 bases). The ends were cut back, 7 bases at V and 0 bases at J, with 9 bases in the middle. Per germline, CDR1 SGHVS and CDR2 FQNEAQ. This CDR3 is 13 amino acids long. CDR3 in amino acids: CASNPGDQETQYF. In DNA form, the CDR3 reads TGTGCCAGCAACCCCGGGGACCAAGAGACCCAGTACTTC.

The CDR3 protein is CASSQDGGLAGVKQYF. The CDR3 DNA sequence: TGCGCCAGCAGCCAAGACGGAGGACTAGCGGGGGTTAAGCAGTACTTC. The V gene is TRBV4-3, the J gene TRBJ2-7, with TRBD2 matching 13 bases. The V and J ends lost 0 bases and 8 bases, in that order; junction bases with no gene match: 7. CDR1 is LGHNA and CDR2 is YSLEER in the germline V gene. The CDR3 spans 16 residues.

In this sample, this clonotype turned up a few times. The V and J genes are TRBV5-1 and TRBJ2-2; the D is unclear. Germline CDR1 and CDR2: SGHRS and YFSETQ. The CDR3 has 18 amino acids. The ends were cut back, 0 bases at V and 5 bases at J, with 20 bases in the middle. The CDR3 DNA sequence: TGCGCCAGCAGCTTGGGATTGCTGGGAAGAATTCGAACCGGGGAGCTGTTTTTT. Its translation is CASSLGLLGRIRTGELFF.

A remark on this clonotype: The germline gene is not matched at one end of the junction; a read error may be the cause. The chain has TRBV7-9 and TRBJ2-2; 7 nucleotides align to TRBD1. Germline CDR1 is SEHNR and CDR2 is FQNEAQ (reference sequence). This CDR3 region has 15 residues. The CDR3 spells CVSSRDRAGTGELFF. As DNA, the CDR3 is TGTGTCAGCAGCCGAGACAGGGCTGGCACCGGGGAGCTGTTTTTT. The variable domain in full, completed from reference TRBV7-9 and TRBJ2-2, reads DTGVSQNPRHKITKRGQNVTFRCDPISEHNRLYWYRQTLGQGPEFLTYFQNEAQLEKSRLLSDRFSAERPKGSFSTLEIQRTEQGDSAMYLCVSSRDRAGTGELFFGEGSRLTVL.

This CDR3 reads CSVEASGGFVGQYF. The CDR3 DNA follows: TGCAGCGTTGAAGCGTCTGGGGGCTTCGTAGGGCAGTATTTT. The chain uses TRBV29-1 and TRBJ2-3; maybe TRBD1 (6 bases). CDR3 length: 14 residues. V dropped 1 base and J dropped 11 bases, with 19 bases sitting between them. The germline CDR1 and CDR2 sequences are SQVTM and ANQGSEA.